The rows below give T cell receptor beta chains drawn from one sample of a study of blood T cell repertoires in COVID-19. The assay was immunoSEQ multiplex PCR, and TCRdb's table has in-frame clones only and misses some. Altogether 150,000 to 200,000 clones are present, less than 90% being singletons, with the ten largest covering around 8%. Sequencing used peripheral blood. All receptors come from an older woman with COVID-19, enrolled during active disease. CDR3s include the opening cysteine and the closing phenylalanine or tryptophan. The order of the fields is D gene, clone size, V gene, J gene, CDR3 protein, CDR3 DNA. The D gene is left open where the match is weak. The listing skips clone size in some rows; elsewhere it reads once, few, many or a size class.

>TRBD1|-|TRBV2|TRBJ2-1
CASSAGQGASRRGNEQFF
TGTGCCAGCAGTGCAGGACAGGGGGCTTCTCGTCGGGGGAATGAGCAGTTCTTC
>-|-|TRBV28|TRBJ1-2
CASSLAGKQDYGYTF
TGTGCCAGCAGTTTAGCAGGGAAGCAGGACTATGGCTACACCTTC
>TRBD1|-|TRBV28|TRBJ1-2
CASSPRTGVSYGYTF
TGTGCCAGCAGTCCGAGGACAGGGGTCTCCTATGGCTACACCTTC
>-|once|TRBV5-1|TRBJ2-3
CASSLQGARTDTQYF
TGCGCCAGCAGCTTGCAAGGGGCGCGGACAGATACGCAGTATTTT
>TRBD2|-|TRBV11-3|TRBJ2-2
CASSSPRGGGELFF
TGTGCCAGCAGTTCTCCACGGGGGGGCGGGGAGCTGTTTTTT
>TRBD2|once|TRBV28|TRBJ2-7
CASSLGVGSGSRRREQYF
TGTGCCAGCAGTTTAGGGGTGGGTAGCGGGAGCCGGAGGCGGGAGCAGTACTTC
>-|-|TRBV7-2|TRBJ1-5
CASSLGPERSGLQPQHF
TGTGCCAGCAGCTTAGGCCCCGAGAGGTCGGGACTGCAGCCCCAGCATTTT
>TRBD1|-|TRBV7-2|TRBJ2-1
CASIVGTGAYNEQFF
TGTGCCAGCATCGTAGGGACAGGGGCCTACAATGAGCAGTTCTTC
>TRBD2|-|TRBV2|TRBJ2-7
CASSGRAPATNPYF
TGTGCCAGCAGCGGGAGGGCCCCAGCTACGAATCCGTACTTC
>TRBD1|-|TRBV13|TRBJ2-5
CASRLQGAGQETQYF
TGTGCCAGCAGACTGCAGGGGGCGGGACAAGAGACCCAGTACTTC
>-|few|TRBV4-3|TRBJ2-3
CASSQRFGGDTQYF
TGCGCCAGCAGCCAACGATTTGGCGGAGATACGCAGTATTTT
>-|-|TRBV28|TRBJ1-2
CASRIYNYGYTF
TGTGCCAGCAGGATCTATAACTATGGCTACACCTTC
>TRBD2|once|TRBV19|TRBJ2-3
CASKTTLAGVWDTQYF
TGTGCCTCAAAAACCACCCTAGCGGGAGTCTGGGATACGCAGTATTTT
>-|once|TRBV18|TRBJ2-5
CASSPLIQETQYF
TGTGCCAGCTCACCACTCATCCAAGAGACCCAGTACTTC
>-|-|TRBV13|TRBJ1-3
CASSLVPDRSSGNTIYF
TGTGCCAGCAGCTTAGTACCCGACAGGTCCTCTGGAAACACCATATATTTT
>TRBD2|-|TRBV19|TRBJ2-3
CATMRGAVDTQYF
TGTGCCACCATGCGGGGGGCTGTAGATACGCAGTATTTT
>-|-|TRBV2|TRBJ2-7
CASSLYEQYF
TGTGCCAGCAGTCTGTACGAGCAGTACTTC